A single sample gave rise to the 32 T cell receptor beta chains below, sequenced in a study of T cell changes during pregnancy in multiple sclerosis. Measured with immunoSEQ multiplex PCR; TCRdb has only the in-frame clones, and not every one. Of just over 30,000 clones listed, roughly 87% are singletons. Sequences were derived from CD8+ T cells from peripheral blood mononuclear cells, sampled in the first trimester of pregnancy. All receptors derive from a female donor with multiple sclerosis, enrolled in a pregnancy study.

The rearrangement links TRBV28 to TRBJ2-5; 13 nucleotides agree with TRBD2. This CDR3 is 16 amino acids long. V was pared by 5 bases and J by 4 bases, with 7 bases of the junction left unmatched. Germline CDR1 reads MDHEN; CDR2 reads SYDVKM. CDR3 in amino acids: CASSRTSGSFRETQYF. The CDR3 bases are TGTGCCAGCAGTCGGACTAGCGGGAGCTTCCGAGAGACCCAGTACTTC.

The chain combines TRBV6-5 with TRBJ2-1; TRBD1 might be the D (6 bases). The germline V gene encodes CDR1 MNHEY and CDR2 SVGAGI. The CDR3 extends over 16 amino acids. Trimming stripped 4 bases from V and 0 bases from J, with 13 bases between. The CDR3 nucleotides are TGTGCCAGCAGTTTTACCGGGACACGCTCCTACAATGAGCAGTTCTTC. Its protein is CASSFTGTRSYNEQFF.

The genes are TRBV5-1 and TRBJ2-1, with no clear D. CDR3 length: 11 amino acids. The V end lost 0 bases, the J end lost 9 bases, and 4 bases lay between the germline ends. Germline CDR1 and CDR2: SGHRS and YFSETQ. The chain's CDR3 is CASSLGAEQFF. CDR3 nucleotides: TGCGCCAGCAGCTTGGGGGCTGAGCAGTTCTTC.

The chain has TRBV25-1 and TRBJ2-5, with 11 positions matching TRBD2. The CDR3 length is 13 residues. Trimming removed 8 bases from V and 7 bases from J; junction bases left unmatched: 6. Looked up from germline, CDR1 is MGHDK and CDR2 is SYGVNS. The chain's CDR3 is CASSQGLAGTQYF. CDR3 DNA sequence: TGTGCCAGCTCTCAAGGACTAGCGGGGACCCAGTACTTC.

The chain joins TRBV4-3 to TRBJ2-2, with a possible D match to TRBD1 (5 bases). CDR3 length: 15 residues. Germline assignment: CDR1 LGHNA and CDR2 YSLEER. V dropped 3 bases and J dropped 2 bases, with 10 bases sitting between them. The CDR3 loop reads CASSQQGFNTGELFF. The CDR3 DNA is TGCGCCAGCAGCCAGCAGGGCTTTAACACCGGGGAGCTGTTTTTT.

The table lists this clone with a count of one. The chain employs TRBV9 and TRBJ1-4, with D maybe TRBD1 (6 bases). This CDR3 contains 14 residues. The V gene's germline CDR1 is SGDLS and CDR2 YYNGEE. V lost 3 bases to trimming and J lost 5 bases, with 11 bases between them. The CDR3 loop reads CASSETGGNEKLFF. For the CDR3, the DNA is TGTGCCAGCAGCGAGACAGGTGGCAATGAAAAACTGTTTTTT. Full variable domain (missing parts from reference TRBV9 and TRBJ1-4): DSGVTQTPKHLITATGQRVTLRCSPRSGDLSVYWYQQSLDQGLQFLIQYYNGEERAKGNILERFSAQQFPDLHSELNLSSLELGDSALYFCASSETGGNEKLFFGSGTQLSVL.

In the case of this clone: Other DNA variants within this sample encode the same CDR3. The chain links TRBV27 to TRBJ1-5, with TRBD1 as a possible D gene (6 bases). Deletions cut 6 bases from V and 1 base from J, with 10 bases between. The germline V gene encodes CDR1 MNHEY and CDR2 SMNVEV (reference sequence). This CDR3 has 14 residues. The CDR3 DNA follows: TGTGCCAGCAGATTCACAGGGAGCAATCAGCCCCAGCATTTT. It codes for CASRFTGSNQPQHF.

This clone was observed a single time. The chain carries TRBV13 and TRBJ2-1; a weak D match, TRBD2 (6 bases). CDR1 is PRHDT, CDR2 FYEKMQ, per germline (reference sequence). V lost 4 bases and J 4 bases, leaving 11 bases between the germline ends. The CDR3 contains 14 residues. CDR3 nucleotide sequence: TGTGCCAGCAGCTCCGGGAGCCTGTACAATGAGCAGTTCTTC. It translates to CASSSGSLYNEQFF.

V gene TRBV19 combines with J gene TRBJ2-5; 7 bases match TRBD2. Per the germline V gene, CDR1 is LNHDA and CDR2 is SQIVND (reference sequence). The junction had 4 bases not matched to a gene; V was cut back by 5 bases and J by 4 bases. The CDR3 totals 13 residues. The CDR3 spells CASSWSGGETQYF. DNA of the CDR3: TGTGCCAGTAGTTGGTCGGGGGGAGAGACCCAGTACTTC. The full variable domain, rest sourced from reference TRBV19 and TRBJ2-5, is DGGITQSPKYLFRKEGQNVTLSCEQNLNHDAMYWYRQDPGQGLRLIYYSQIVNDFQKGDIAEGYSVSREKKESFPLTVTSAQKNPTAFYLCASSWSGGETQYFGPGTRLLVL.

The chain is built from TRBV27 and TRBJ1-5; D not certain. This CDR3 has 13 residues. Trimming took off 5 bases at V and 0 bases at J, with 5 bases between the two ends. CDR1 and CDR2 (germline): MNHEY, SMNVEV (reference sequence). The CDR3 region is CASSHYSNQPQHF. CDR3 DNA sequence: TGTGCCAGCAGTCACTATAGCAATCAGCCCCAGCATTTT.

The chain joins TRBV9 to TRBJ1-1; 9 bases line up with TRBD1. Losses at the gene ends were 3 bases for V and 1 base for J; bases not matched to a gene: 4. This CDR3 region has 15 residues. CDR1 SGDLS and CDR2 YYNGEE come from the germline V gene. The CDR3 region is CASSEYRGRNTEAFF. The CDR3 DNA reads TGTGCCAGCAGCGAGTACAGGGGGCGGAACACTGAAGCTTTCTTT.

The chain has TRBV9 and TRBJ2-1, with D hard to call. Trimming removed 6 bases at V and 5 bases at J, with 15 bases between. Looked up from germline, CDR1 is SGDLS and CDR2 is YYNGEE. This CDR3 is built from 14 residues. CDR3 loop: CASTPGLPNNEQFF. The CDR3 nucleotides are TGTGCCAGCACCCCTGGCCTCCCAAACAATGAGCAGTTCTTC.

This clone appeared a few times. The chain is built from TRBV4-2 and TRBJ2-3; the D gene is possibly TRBD2 (5 bases). The germline CDR1 and CDR2 sequences are LGHNA and YNFKEQ. V was cut by 2 bases and J by 4 bases, with 16 bases left in between. The CDR3 is made up of 16 amino acids. For the CDR3, the DNA is TGTGCCAGCAGCCAAAAGGGTCTAGCTGGTTCAGATACGCAGTATTTT. Its translation: CASSQKGLAGSDTQYF.

This clone showed up just once. J is TRBJ1-5 and V is TRBV19; 8 nucleotides align to TRBD1. This CDR3 has 16 residues. Germline CDR1 reads LNHDA; CDR2 reads SQIVND (reference sequence). V shed 2 bases and J 4 bases; nucleotides not matched to a gene: 7. The CDR3 is CASSISQGAPNQPQHF. Written as DNA, the CDR3 is TGTGCCAGTAGTATATCCCAGGGGGCCCCGAATCAGCCCCAGCATTTT. Full variable domain (rest looked up from reference TRBV19 and TRBJ1-5): DGGITQSPKYLFRKEGQNVTLSCEQNLNHDAMYWYRQDPGQGLRLIYYSQIVNDFQKGDIAEGYSVSREKKESFPLTVTSAQKNPTAFYLCASSISQGAPNQPQHFGDGTRLSIL.

The chain joins TRBV7-9 to TRBJ1-1; maybe TRBD1 (5 bases). CDR1 is SEHNR and CDR2 is FQNEAQ in the germline V gene (reference sequence). The CDR3 is 13 residues long. The germline V and J ends were trimmed by 0 bases and 7 bases, with 9 bases remaining between them. CDR3 region: CASSLAGQDEAFF. DNA for the CDR3: TGTGCCAGCAGCTTAGCGGGGCAGGATGAAGCTTTCTTT.

The V and J genes are TRBV18 and TRBJ2-5, with D tentatively TRBD2 (5 bases). The CDR3 totals 14 residues. Per the germline V gene, CDR1 is KGHSH and CDR2 is LQKENI. The V gene lost 2 bases and the J gene lost 3 bases, with 10 bases spanning the gap. CDR3 DNA sequence: TGTGCCAGCTCACCATCGGGAAACGAAGAGACCCAGTACTTC. Translating it yields CASSPSGNEETQYF. The full variable domain, rest sourced from reference TRBV18 and TRBJ2-5, is NAGVMQNPRHLVRRRGQEARLRCSPMKGHSHVYWYRQLPEEGLKFMVYLQKENIIDESGMPKERFSAEFPKEGPSILRIQQVVRGDSAAYFCASSPSGNEETQYFGPGTRLLVL.

The chain links TRBV2 to TRBJ2-3; D is uncertain. Germline CDR1 reads SNHLY; CDR2 reads FYNNEI. CDR3 length: 15 amino acids. Trimming left V 5 bases short and J 4 bases short, with 16 bases between. CDR3 nucleotide sequence: TGTGCCAGCAGTCCCACACAGACCCCCCCAGATACGCAGTATTTT. Translating it yields CASSPTQTPPDTQYF.

The chain is built from TRBV15 and TRBJ2-7, with D possibly matching TRBD1 (6 bases). V was clipped by 4 bases and J by 3 bases, with 10 bases between them. This CDR3 comprises 13 residues. Per the germline V gene, CDR1 is LNHNV and CDR2 is YYDKDF (reference sequence). The CDR3 DNA is TGTGCCACCAGCAATGACAGGTACTACGAGCAGTACTTC. It yields the protein CATSNDRYYEQYF. Full variable domain (outside the CDR3, taken from reference TRBV15 and TRBJ2-7): DAMVIQNPRYQVTQFGKPVTLSCSQTLNHNVMYWYQQKSSQAPKLLFHYYDKDFNNEADTPDNFQSRRPNTSFCFLDIRSPGLGDTAMYLCATSNDRYYEQYFGPGTRLTVT.

The chain recombines TRBV10-3 with TRBJ1-2, with 8 bases lining up with TRBD1. Trimming removed 4 bases from V and 8 bases from J; junction bases left unmatched: 18. The CDR3 sequence is 17 residues long. Looked up from germline, CDR1 is ENHRY and CDR2 is SYGVKD. CDR3 bases: TGTGCCATCAGTGCTCGACCACAGGGGGAGGTACTTTCGGGCTACACCTTC. It yields the protein CAISARPQGEVLSGYTF.

The chain is built from TRBV7-3 and TRBJ2-1, with TRBD2 as a possible D gene (7 bases). The V gene lost 4 bases and the J gene lost 1 base, with 17 bases spanning the gap. CDR1 SGHTA and CDR2 FQGTGA come from the germline V gene. CDR3 length: 17 amino acids. CDR3 sequence reads: CASSSSGEGGSYNEQFF. The CDR3 coding sequence is TGTGCCAGCAGCTCAAGCGGGGAGGGGGGGTCCTACAATGAGCAGTTCTTC.

This clone was detected once. This chain connects TRBV29-1 to TRBJ1-2; D is ambiguous. CDR3 length: 17 residues. Germline lookup yields CDR1 SQVTM and CDR2 ANQGSEA. V gave up 0 bases and J gave up 7 bases, with 24 bases separating them. CDR3 DNA: TGCAGCGTTGAAGATCTCGGAGGATCTCTACTATTGGGTGGCTACACCTTC. This codes for CSVEDLGGSLLLGGYTF.

The chain joins TRBV11-3 to TRBJ2-1; D not certain. CDR1 is SGHNT, CDR2 YENEEA, per germline. This CDR3 region has 14 residues. Trimming left V 1 base short and J 5 bases short, with 9 bases between. This CDR3 reads CASSLVGVHNEQFF. The CDR3 nucleotides are TGTGCCAGCAGCTTAGTGGGCGTGCACAATGAGCAGTTCTTC.

This chain links TRBV6-5 with TRBJ1-1; possible D gene TRBD1, 6 bases. The CDR3 consists of 13 residues. Per germline, CDR1 MNHEY and CDR2 SVGAGI. With 2 bases removed from V and 10 bases from J, the gap between germline ends came to 14 bases. The CDR3 coding sequence is TGTGCCAGCAGTTACGGTCAGGGGAATGGAGCTTTCTTT. It encodes CASSYGQGNGAFF.

The rearrangement uses TRBV10-3 and TRBJ2-5; D not resolved. The length of the CDR3 is 12 residues. CDR1 is ENHRY and CDR2 is SYGVKD in the germline V gene. Trimming removed 3 bases at V and 3 bases at J, with 5 bases between. CDR3 sequence (DNA): TGTGCCATCAGTGACAGCGAAGAGACCCAGTACTTC. It codes for CAISDSEETQYF.

V and J are TRBV2 and TRBJ2-2; 8 bases align to TRBD1. Looked up from germline, CDR1 is SNHLY and CDR2 is FYNNEI. The CDR3 sequence is 17 residues long. Trimming cost V 4 bases and J 4 bases; bases outside gene matches: 11. CDR3 sequence (DNA): TGTGCCAGCAGTGGGGGGACAGGAGTAATGCCCACCGGGGAGCTGTTTTTT. It is translated as CASSGGTGVMPTGELFF.

The genes are TRBV4-3 and TRBJ1-2, with 7 bases lining up with TRBD1. After removal of 0 bases from V and 6 bases from J, the junction contained 7 bases not matched to a gene. Germline lookup yields CDR1 LGHNA and CDR2 YSLEER. The CDR3 consists of 15 residues. As DNA, the CDR3 is TGCGCCAGCAGCCAAGATGAACAGGGGATCGATGGCTACACCTTC. It translates to CASSQDEQGIDGYTF.

V is TRBV4-1 and J is TRBJ2-7, with D possibly being TRBD2 (7 bases). Trimming removed 4 bases from V and 6 bases from J, with 16 bases in between. The germline V gene has CDR1 MGHRA and CDR2 YSYEKL. This CDR3 has 14 amino acids. CDR3 sequence: CASSPSRGGLEQYF. In DNA, the CDR3 is TGCGCCAGCAGCCCCTCCAGGGGAGGGCTCGAGCAGTACTTC.

The chain couples TRBV28 to TRBJ2-7; 10 bases line up with TRBD1. The CDR3 loop spans 15 amino acids. In germline, CDR1 is MDHEN, CDR2 SYDVKM. Unmatched junction bases numbered 8, after V lost 7 bases and J lost 2 bases. In nucleotides, the CDR3 is TGTGCCAGCAAGATGACAGGGGGCAGTACCTACGAGCAGTACTTC. Translated, it gives CASKMTGGSTYEQYF.

The chain recombines TRBV4-1 with TRBJ1-1; the D is unclear. This CDR3 has 13 amino acids. Trimming removed 3 bases from V and 2 bases from J, with 7 bases in between. CDR1 and CDR2 from the germline V gene are MGHRA and YSYEKL. CDR3 residues: CASSQASNTEAFF. CDR3 in DNA: TGCGCCAGCAGCCAGGCCAGTAACACTGAAGCTTTCTTT.

This clone was seen a single time. The chain links TRBV27 to TRBJ2-7, with a weak D call TRBD1 (5 bases). The CDR3 totals 13 residues. With 2 bases removed from V and 1 base from J, the gap between germline ends came to 6 bases. CDR1 MNHEY and CDR2 SMNVEV come from the germline V gene (reference sequence). The CDR3 sequence is CASSLDSSYEQYF. In DNA, the CDR3 is TGTGCCAGCAGTTTAGACAGTTCCTACGAGCAGTACTTC.

The chain links TRBV6-1 to TRBJ1-2; 8 bases line up with TRBD1. CDR3 size: 13 residues. CDR1 and CDR2 (germline): MNHNS, SASEGT. Trimming took 7 bases from V and 6 from J; bases not matched to a gene: 7. Written as DNA, the CDR3 is TGTGCCAGCACCACGACAGGGGAGAATGGCTACACCTTC. This codes for CASTTTGENGYTF.

This clone was observed a single time. V usage is TRBV27 and J usage is TRBJ2-7; 8 positions match TRBD2. J lost 3 bases, V lost 0 bases, and 4 bases had no gene match. The CDR3 consists of 15 residues. The germline V gene has CDR1 MNHEY and CDR2 SMNVEV (reference sequence). CDR3: CASSLSRGGLYEQYF. The CDR3 DNA sequence: TGTGCCAGCAGTTTATCTCGGGGGGGCCTCTACGAGCAGTACTTC.